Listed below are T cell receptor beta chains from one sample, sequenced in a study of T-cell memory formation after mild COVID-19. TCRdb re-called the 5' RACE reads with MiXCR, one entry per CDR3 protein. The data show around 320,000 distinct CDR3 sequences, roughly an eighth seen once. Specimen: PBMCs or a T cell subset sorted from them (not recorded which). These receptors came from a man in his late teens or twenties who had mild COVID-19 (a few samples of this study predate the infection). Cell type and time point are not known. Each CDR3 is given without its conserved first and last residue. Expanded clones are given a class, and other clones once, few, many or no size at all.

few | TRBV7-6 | ASSLYPSGGYT
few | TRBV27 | ASSYPGTSGGGKQY
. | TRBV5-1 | ASSGQGLDNSPLH
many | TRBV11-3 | ASSVLGTGTDTQY
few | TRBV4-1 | ASKSVGTGGAGEAF
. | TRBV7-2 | ASSRSLGGRGTEAF
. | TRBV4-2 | ASSQAVYSNQPQH
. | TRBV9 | ASSVGGQGTEAF
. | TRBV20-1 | SARNLGTSGYEQY
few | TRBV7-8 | ASSQYQGPSYEQY
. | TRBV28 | ASTPGQGNQPQH
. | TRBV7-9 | ASSLVAETQY
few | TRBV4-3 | ASSQGRDRVYADTQY
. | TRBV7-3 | ASSPRGQFTDTQY
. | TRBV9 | ASSVAGSNSPLH
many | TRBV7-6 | ASSAGTAQETQY
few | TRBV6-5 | ASSYYPGNNSPLH
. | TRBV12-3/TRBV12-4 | VSHRRGGYGYT
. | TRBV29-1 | SAGRDSSTDTQY
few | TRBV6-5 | ASSLNRWLADNEQF
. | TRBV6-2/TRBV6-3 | ASSFIGEELF
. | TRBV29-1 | SVDETQY
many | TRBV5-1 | ASSLETGVTDTQY
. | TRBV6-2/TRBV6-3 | ASSHREEGAF
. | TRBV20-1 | STDRGDIPLH
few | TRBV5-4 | ASSRLWTATSYEQY
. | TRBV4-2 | ASSPGTSGETGELF
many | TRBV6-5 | ASSYSGGEQF
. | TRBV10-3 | AISNLGDETQY
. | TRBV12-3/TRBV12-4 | ASLLSGTSYEQY
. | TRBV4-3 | ASSQDVLAGGWEQF
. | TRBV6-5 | ASKGAGGQPQH
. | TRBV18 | ASSLETASGQPQH
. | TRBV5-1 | ASSWGQGGGNEQF
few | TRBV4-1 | ASSQGVRVYGYT
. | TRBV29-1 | SVDLNYGYT
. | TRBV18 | ASSPVAGRPINSPLH
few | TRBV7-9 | ASSLAGGVSYNEQF
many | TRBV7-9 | ASSLVLGNTEAF
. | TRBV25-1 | ASTSGAEETQY
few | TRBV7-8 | ASSRDRGFHA
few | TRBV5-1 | ASSPGESSPLH
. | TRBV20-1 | SANAVAGGLNEQF
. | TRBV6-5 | ASSMVLDGYGYT
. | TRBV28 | ASSLTGDWYTQY